This record looks at one TCR beta chain sequence and its context. What it binds is not known. The V gene's germline CDR1 is SGHDN and CDR2 FVKESK. V was trimmed by 0 bases and J by 2 bases, leaving 14 bases between them. CDR3 length equals 16 residues. Sequenced material consisted of expressed TCRB transcripts (all of the isolated RNA was reverse transcribed). Libraries were prepared by immunoSEQ multiplex PCR; TCRdb keeps only in-frame clonotypes and omits some of them. The sample has 500,000 to 800,000 clones, 9.5% to 15% seen once. This sample stems from a study of beta chain features in type 1 diabetes. Findings and limits, study-wide: For Type 1 diabetes patients, all four CD4+ subsets carried TCRB CDR3s that were moderately but significantly shorter.

Every donor had blood drawn once into heparin, approximately 0.11 L on average. Staining for CD45RO/CCR7/CD25/CD127/CD95/CD27 allowed sorting of CD4+ naive, central memory, regulatory and stem cell-like memory cells. The source material was naive CD4+ T cells from blood. The sequence derives from a man aged 30 to 45 with type 1 diabetes. This chain uses TRBV14 with TRBJ2-7, with a weak D call TRBD1 (6 bases). DNA of the CDR3: TGTGCCAGCAGCCAAGATGTAGGGGGAAGGGCCTACGAGCAGTACTTC. Translated: CASSQDVGGRAYEQYF.